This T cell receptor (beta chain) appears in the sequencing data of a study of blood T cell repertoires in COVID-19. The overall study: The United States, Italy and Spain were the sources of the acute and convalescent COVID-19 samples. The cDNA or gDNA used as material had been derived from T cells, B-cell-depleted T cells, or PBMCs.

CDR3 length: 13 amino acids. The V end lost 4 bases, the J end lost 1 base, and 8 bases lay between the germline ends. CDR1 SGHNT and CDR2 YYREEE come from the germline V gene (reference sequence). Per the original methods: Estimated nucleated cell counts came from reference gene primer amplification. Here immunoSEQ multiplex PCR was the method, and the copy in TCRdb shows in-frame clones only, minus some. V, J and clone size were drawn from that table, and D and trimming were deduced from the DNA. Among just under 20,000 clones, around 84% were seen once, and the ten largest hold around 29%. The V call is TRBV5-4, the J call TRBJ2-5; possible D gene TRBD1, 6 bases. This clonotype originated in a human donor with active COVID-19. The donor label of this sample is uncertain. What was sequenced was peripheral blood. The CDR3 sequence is CASSRDTQETQYF. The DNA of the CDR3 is TGTGCCAGCAGCAGGGACACCCAAGAGACCCAGTACTTC.